This TCR beta chain stems from a study of T-cell reconstitution after alpha-beta-depleted transplantation in children. Germline V gene sequence: CDR1 LGHNA, CDR2 YNFKEQ. The CDR3 is 15 residues long. With 4 bases removed from V and 6 bases from J, the gap between germline ends came to 15 bases. TCRbeta library preparation incorporated unique molecular identifiers. TCRdb processed the PCR reads anew with MiXCR; each CDR3 protein has one entry. Of over 550,000 distinct CDR3 sequences listed, about 11% were seen once; the top ten hold less than 5%. The source is a human donor who donated a stem cell graft to a child with acute myeloid leukemia. The sample consisted of PBMCs from the stem cell graft donor, taken from the stem cell graft. The chain has TRBV4-2 and TRBJ2-2; no firm D call. In nucleotides, the CDR3 is TGTGCCAGCAGCCCTCGTCGGTTAGGGTCCGGGGAGCTGTTTTTT. It codes for CASSPRRLGSGELFF.